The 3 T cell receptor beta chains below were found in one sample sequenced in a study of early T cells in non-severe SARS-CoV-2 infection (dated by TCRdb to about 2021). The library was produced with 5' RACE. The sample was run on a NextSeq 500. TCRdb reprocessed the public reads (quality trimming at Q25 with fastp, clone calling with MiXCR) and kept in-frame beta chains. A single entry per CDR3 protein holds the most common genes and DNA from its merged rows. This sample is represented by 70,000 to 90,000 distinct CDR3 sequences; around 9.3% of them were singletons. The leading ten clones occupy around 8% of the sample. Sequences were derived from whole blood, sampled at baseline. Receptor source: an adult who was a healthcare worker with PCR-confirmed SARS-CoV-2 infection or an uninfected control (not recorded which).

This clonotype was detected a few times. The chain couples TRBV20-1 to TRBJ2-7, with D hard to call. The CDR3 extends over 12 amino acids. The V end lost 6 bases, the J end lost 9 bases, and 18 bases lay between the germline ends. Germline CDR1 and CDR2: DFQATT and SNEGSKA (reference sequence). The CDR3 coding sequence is TGCAGTGCCTCCATGGAATCTCTGGGGCAGTACTTC. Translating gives CSASMESLGQYF.

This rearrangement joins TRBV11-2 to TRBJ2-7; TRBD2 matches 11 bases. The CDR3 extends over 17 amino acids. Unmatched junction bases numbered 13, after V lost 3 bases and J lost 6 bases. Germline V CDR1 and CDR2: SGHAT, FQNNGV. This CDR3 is CASSFQTQTSGKREQYF. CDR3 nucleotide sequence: TGTGCCAGCAGCTTCCAAACACAGACTAGCGGGAAGCGCGAGCAGTACTTC.

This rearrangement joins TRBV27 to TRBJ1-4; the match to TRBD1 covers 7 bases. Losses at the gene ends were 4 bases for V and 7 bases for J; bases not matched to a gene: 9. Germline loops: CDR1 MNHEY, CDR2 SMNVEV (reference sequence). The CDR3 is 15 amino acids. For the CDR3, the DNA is TGTGCCAGCAGTTCTCAGGGGGGATTTGGTGAAAAACTGTTTTTT. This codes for CASSSQGGFGEKLFF.